What follows is one T cell receptor beta chain and its context. No antigen is known for it. HCMV-specific IgG was detected in serum with a commercial ELISA kit to determine HCMV serostatus. Peripheral blood mononuclear cells were isolated from blood by Ficoll density gradient centrifugation. This specimen comes from a study of T cells expressing NK-cell markers (dated by TCRdb to about 2020). As for the study more broadly: Three sorted T-cell subsets (CD3+CD56+NKG2C+, CD3+CD56+NKG2C- and CD3+CD56-NKG2C+) from under 10 donors had their TCR beta-chain repertoires profiled. Seven of the eight sequenced donors were HCMV-seropositive and one was HCMV-seronegative. Randomly selected healthy volunteers, three men and five women, were used as the eight sequenced donors. Libraries were sequenced as 2 x 150 bp reads on Illumina HiSeq 2000/2500, MiSeq or NextSeq. The study at large found these results: In more than 5 donors, the dominant CD3+CD56+NKG2C+ clonotypes ranked among the top 10 CD8+ clonotypes, making up about 1.0-7.0% of CD8+ T cells. Those dominant clonotypes were again the most abundant among CD3+CD56-NKG2C+ cells in a handful of donors, at roughly 25-65%. It remained unclear whether the expanded NKG2C-expressing T cell clones were specific for HCMV antigens.

Sequencer: Illumina HiSeq 2000. TCR beta cDNA libraries were made by 5'RACE template switching that added a universal primer site and unique molecular identifiers. Synthesis of cDNA was primed from the TCR beta constant segment and was followed by two consecutive PCR amplification steps. The original pipeline was this. MIGEC was used to demultiplex reads and group reads by UMI, and MiTCR was used to assemble and quantify clonotypes. To exclude erroneous sequences, only TCR cDNA sequences supported by at least two reads were retained. The tcR package was used for downstream repertoire analysis, and clonotypes were matched across fractions by CDR3 nucleotide sequence plus V segment. VDJmatch was used to annotate antigen specificity against VDJdb, with one amino acid substitution in CDR3 permitted. Based on TCRdb reprocessing of the reads, there is one entry per CDR3 protein sequence, and DNA is missing. The V and J calls and clone size come from TCRdb's table, not from the authors' own analysis. The sample table on file contains 150,000 to 180,000 distinct CDR3 sequences. 37% of the sample is taken by the ten largest.

From its cysteine to its phenylalanine, the CDR3 spans 17 amino acids. No coding sequence is recorded. The germline V gene sets CDR1 to ENHRY and CDR2 to SYGVKD. Sample: blood T cells: a sorted CD56 or NKG2C T cell subset, CD4+ or CD8+ T cells, or bulk PBMC T cells (not recorded which). This receptor was obtained from a woman between 45 and 60 years old in good health. Donor details come from another sample of the same person, matched by shared clones. The sequence is built from TRBV10-3 and TRBJ2-6. The CDR3 corresponds to CAISESSKDTGANVLTF.